Following are 24 T cell receptor beta chains from one sample sequenced in a study of breast tumors, draining lymph nodes, adjacent tissues. TCRdb fed the multiplex PCR reads into MiXCR, producing one record per CDR3 protein. This repertoire shows approximately 200,000 distinct CDR3 sequences, roughly 31% found once; its top ten account for roughly 4%. Samples came from axillary lymph nodes draining the breast cancer. Specimen: axillary lymph node tissue. The receptors shown here come from a female donor with breast cancer. Some clones in this sample may be carry-over from other donors' samples.

This clonotype was recorded many times. The rearrangement links TRBV30 to TRBJ1-2; the D gene is possibly TRBD1 (5 bases). Trimming took 4 bases from V and 2 from J, leaving 17 bases between them. Germline V gene sequence: CDR1 GTSNPN, CDR2 SVGIG (reference sequence). The CDR3 is 15 residues long. Written as DNA, the CDR3 is TGTGCCTGGATTGGGGGTAGGAATTCCAACTATGGCTACACCTTC. Translated: CAWIGGRNSNYGYTF.

This clonotype has at least ten counts. The gene calls are TRBV14 and TRBJ1-5; no firm D call. CDR1 is SGHDN and CDR2 is FVKESK in the germline V gene. CDR3 size: 15 residues. V was pared by 0 bases and J by 1 base, with 7 bases between. CDR3 region: CASSQETESNQPQHF. The CDR3, as DNA: TGTGCCAGCAGCCAAGAAACAGAGAGCAATCAGCCCCAGCATTTT. The entire variable domain, with the rest obtained from reference TRBV14 and TRBJ1-5, is as follows: EAGVTQFPSHSVIEKGQTVTLRCDPISGHDNLYWYRRVMGKEIKFLLHFVKESKQDESGMPNNRFLAERTGGTYSTLKVQPAELEDSGVYFCASSQETESNQPQHFGDGTRLSIL.

V gene TRBV4-3 combines with J gene TRBJ2-7; D is tentatively TRBD1 or TRBD2 (5 bases each). Germline V gene data show CDR1 as LGHNA and CDR2 as YSLEER. Trimming stripped 4 bases from V and 0 bases from J, with 16 bases between. The CDR3 has 16 residues. CDR3 residues: CASSRMTGTNSYEQYF. The CDR3 DNA reads as TGCGCCAGCAGCCGGATGACCGGGACCAACTCCTACGAGCAGTACTTC.

This chain uses TRBV6-1 with TRBJ1-2; a weak D match, TRBD1 (6 bases). From germline, CDR1 is MNHNS and CDR2 SASEGT. The CDR3 has 12 residues. V dropped 8 bases and J dropped 7 bases, with 14 bases sitting between them. Here the CDR3 reads CASVGDTFGYTF. CDR3 sequence (DNA): TGTGCCAGCGTGGGGGACACGTTTGGCTACACCTTC.

This clonotype was seen many times. This chain links TRBV15 with TRBJ2-2; 12 nucleotides align to TRBD2. Germline assignment: CDR1 LNHNV and CDR2 YYDKDF (reference sequence). This CDR3 contains 21 residues. The V segment lost 5 bases and the J segment 0 bases; nucleotides outside the gene matches: 16. CDR3 sequence (DNA): TGTGCCACCAGCTCCCGACTAGCGGGAGTTCGACTAACGTCGAACACCGGGGAGCTGTTTTTT. It codes for CATSSRLAGVRLTSNTGELFF.

There are many counts of this clonotype. The chain has TRBV9 and TRBJ2-1, with 8 bases lining up with TRBD1. Germline loops: CDR1 SGDLS, CDR2 YYNGEE. V gave up 2 bases and J gave up 4 bases; unmatched junction bases: 5. The CDR3 is made up of 15 amino acids. The CDR3, as DNA: TGTGCCAGCAGCGTGCGGGACAGGCTATACAATGAGCAGTTCTTC. Translating gives CASSVRDRLYNEQFF.

This clonotype was seen repeatedly, ten times or more. The V and J genes are TRBV7-3 and TRBJ2-3; 13 bases agree with TRBD2. The CDR3 runs to 16 residues. V dropped 4 bases and J dropped 2; count of bases not matched to a gene: 3. Germline CDR1 reads SGHTA; CDR2 reads FQGTGA. CDR3 protein: CASSSGLAGYTDTQYF. CDR3 sequence (DNA): TGTGCCAGCAGCTCGGGACTAGCGGGGTACACAGATACGCAGTATTTT.

This rearrangement joins TRBV10-3 to TRBJ2-2, with D perhaps matching TRBD1 or TRBD2 (6 bases each). The CDR3 extends over 16 amino acids. V gave up 0 bases and J gave up 7 bases, with 15 bases separating them. Germline V gene sequence: CDR1 ENHRY, CDR2 SYGVKD. The CDR3 DNA is TGTGCCATCAGTGAGTCGGTAACAGGGAGGCGCGGGGAGCTGTTTTTT. Translating it yields CAISESVTGRRGELFF.

About this clonotype: A much larger clone is a single base away; this may be a read error. The rearrangement joins TRBV20-1 to TRBJ1-2; 9 bases are shared with TRBD1. This CDR3 region has 14 residues. Germline-derived CDR1 and CDR2 are DFQATT and SNEGSKA (reference sequence). V trimming: 5 bases; J trimming: 7 bases; junction bases outside the gene matches: 11. The CDR3 DNA sequence: TGCAGTGCTCATCAATCGGACAGGGGCTCTGGCTACACCTTC. This encodes CSAHQSDRGSGYTF.

This clonotype turned up a few times. The rearrangement joins TRBV30 to TRBJ1-2, with TRBD1 identical over 7 bases. Germline V gene lookup returns CDR1 GTSNPN and CDR2 SVGIG (reference sequence). There are 14 residues in the CDR3. V was clipped by 4 bases and J by 0 bases; unmatched bases: 5. For the CDR3, the DNA is TGTGCCTGGACCAGGACAGGTACTAACTATGGCTACACCTTC. Residues: CAWTRTGTNYGYTF. Full variable domain (remainder filled in from reference TRBV30 and TRBJ1-2): SQTIHQWPATLVQPVGSPLSLECTVEGTSNPNLYWYRQAAGRGLQLLFYSVGIGQISSEVPQNLSASRPQDRQFILSSKKLLLSDSGFYLCAWTRTGTNYGYTFGSGTRLTVV.

The chain links TRBV30 to TRBJ1-1; D is unresolved. V lost 4 bases to trimming and J lost 1 base, with 16 bases between them. This CDR3 comprises 15 residues. From germline, CDR1 is GTSNPN and CDR2 SVGIG (reference sequence). This chain's CDR3 is CAWTSGRSWNTEAFF. DNA for the CDR3: TGTGCCTGGACCTCCGGGAGATCATGGAACACTGAAGCTTTCTTT.

The sample holds many counts of this clonotype. The chain carries TRBV12-3 or TRBV12-4 and TRBJ1-3; TRBD1 matches at 9 bases. Trimming took 6 bases from V and 7 from J; bases not matched to a gene: 10. The CDR3 runs to 15 residues. CDR3 protein: CASSASTGGKNTIYF. Here the CDR3 DNA reads TGTGCCAGCAGCGCCTCGACAGGGGGAAAGAACACCATATATTTT.

The V call is TRBV6-6, the J call TRBJ1-4; TRBD1 might be the D (5 bases). This CDR3 has 15 amino acids. The germline V gene encodes CDR1 MNHNY and CDR2 SVGAGI (reference sequence). V dropped 5 bases and J dropped 8 bases, with 18 bases sitting between them. In DNA form, the CDR3 reads TGTGCCAGCAGTCGGGGTGGGGCAGATCGCGAAAAACTGTTTTTT. Protein product: CASSRGGADREKLFF.

This clonotype was seen repeatedly, ten times or more. The V call is TRBV4-2, the J call TRBJ2-1; 12 nucleotides line up with TRBD2. The V gene's germline CDR1 is LGHNA and CDR2 YNFKEQ. J was trimmed by 8 bases and V by 1 base; bases with no gene match: 6. CDR3 length: 16 residues. This CDR3 reads CASSQALAGGHDEQFF. CDR3 nucleotide sequence: TGTGCCAGCAGCCAAGCCCTAGCGGGAGGGCACGATGAGCAGTTCTTC.

This clonotype has just a few counts. The chain employs TRBV9 and TRBJ1-1, with a tentative D call TRBD1 (5 bases). This CDR3 has 14 residues. The V gene's germline CDR1 is SGDLS and CDR2 YYNGEE. Trimming took off 4 bases at V and 5 bases at J, with 15 bases between the two ends. The CDR3: CASSPDSGGTEAFF. Written as DNA, the CDR3 is TGTGCCAGCAGCCCAGACAGCGGCGGTACTGAAGCTTTCTTT. Full variable domain (rest looked up from reference TRBV9 and TRBJ1-1): DSGVTQTPKHLITATGQRVTLRCSPRSGDLSVYWYQQSLDQGLQFLIQYYNGEERAKGNILERFSAQQFPDLHSELNLSSLELGDSALYFCASSPDSGGTEAFFGQGTRLTVV.

As regards this clonotype: A much larger clone is a single base away; this may be a read error. The CDR3 bases are TGTGCCAGCAGCCGTCGTCGGGGGGGAGAGACCCTGTACTTC. Amino acid sequence: CASSRRRGGETLYF. V and J are TRBV7-2 and TRBJ2-5; 8 bases agree with TRBD2. Germline CDR1 is SGHTA and CDR2 is FQGNSA. The CDR3 is 14 residues long.

About this clonotype itself: Just one base apart from a much larger clone, this may be a read error. The V gene is TRBV3-1, the J gene TRBJ2-2; D is possibly TRBD2 (5 bases). Germline V lookup: CDR1 LGHDT, CDR2 YNNKEL (reference sequence). This CDR3 is 12 amino acids long. The CDR3 DNA reads as TGTGCCAGCAGCCAACTTCCCGGGGAGCTGCTTTTT. It codes for CASSQLPGELLF.

Comment on this clonotype: At one of its ends the junction is not consistent with the germline gene, which may arise from a read error. This chain connects TRBV10-3 to TRBJ1-4, with D tentatively TRBD1 (5 bases). This CDR3 has 13 amino acids. In germline, CDR1 is ENHRY, CDR2 SYGVKD. CDR3 region: CATSTTANGKLFF. The CDR3 coding sequence is TGTGCCACCTCCACGACAGCTAATGGAAAACTGTTCTTT.

Concerning this clonotype itself: Just one base apart from a much larger clone, this may be a read error. The chain couples TRBV7-3 to TRBJ2-2, with 10 positions matching TRBD2. The CDR3 totals 16 residues. Trimming cost V 5 bases and J 1 base; bases outside gene matches: 4. Per germline, CDR1 SGHTA and CDR2 FQGTGA. The CDR3 protein is CASSTRTSGNTGELFF. The CDR3 DNA sequence: TGTGCCAGCAGCACCAGGACTAGCGGGAACACCGGGGAGCTGTTTTTT.

For this clonotype: Just one base apart from a much larger clone, this may be a read error. Written as DNA, the CDR3 is TGTGCCAGCGGCTTAGCGGGCAGTTCTACCTACGAGCAGTACTTC. It translates to CASGLAGSSTYEQYF. This chain uses TRBV11-1 with TRBJ2-7; TRBD2 agrees at 7 bases. The CDR3 sequence is 15 residues long. From germline, CDR1 is SGHAT and CDR2 FQDESV (reference sequence).

This clonotype was counted at least ten times. This sequence joins TRBV6-1 and TRBJ1-4; D call uncertain. Germline V gives CDR1 MNHNS, CDR2 SASEGT. This CDR3 has 14 amino acids. V was pared by 3 bases and J by 2 bases, with 7 bases between. This chain's CDR3 is CASSDATTNEKLFF. The CDR3 DNA reads TGTGCCAGCAGTGATGCTACCACTAATGAAAAACTGTTTTTT.

On this clonotype: A clone one base away is much larger, so this may be a read error. The chain employs TRBV20-1 and TRBJ2-2, with TRBD2 matching 8 bases. V was pared by 2 bases and J by 6 bases, with 8 bases of the junction left unmatched. The CDR3 contains 15 residues. Germline V gene data show CDR1 as DFQATT and CDR2 as SNEGSKA (reference sequence). In nucleotides, the CDR3 is TGCAGTGCTAGAAAAGGCGGCGGGGGGTCCGGGGAGCTGTTTTTT. Its translation: CSARKGGGGSGELFF.

This clonotype was counted ten times or more. As DNA, the CDR3 is TGTGCCAGCACCTGGGGACAGGGGGCCCATGAGCAGTACTTC. Protein product: CASTWGQGAHEQYF. J is TRBJ2-7 and V is TRBV12-3 or TRBV12-4; 12 bases line up with TRBD1. This CDR3 is built from 14 residues. The ends lost 7 bases at V and 7 bases at J; junction bases unmatched: 8.

This clonotype was observed many times. The rearrangement links TRBV29-1 to TRBJ1-2; maybe TRBD1 (5 bases). V was trimmed by 1 base and J by 3 bases, leaving 6 bases between them. This CDR3 has 12 residues. Germline V lookup: CDR1 SQVTM, CDR2 ANQGSEA. The CDR3 loop is CSVEGRDYGYTF. The CDR3 region has the DNA TGCAGCGTTGAAGGCAGGGACTATGGCTACACCTTC. The whole variable domain, filled in from reference TRBV29-1 and TRBJ1-2, reads SAVISQKPSRDICQRGTSLTIQCQVDSQVTMMFWYRQQPGQSLTLIATANQGSEATYESGFVIDKFPISRPNLTFSTLTVSNMSPEDSSIYLCSVEGRDYGYTFGSGTRLTVV.